One sample yielded the 18 T cell receptor beta chains listed below, sequenced in a study of blood T cells in healthy people across ages. With a J-beta primer mix and a sample-barcoded 5' primer, a second PCR ran about 7 to 11 cycles. TCRdb processed the 5' RACE reads anew with MiXCR; each CDR3 protein has one entry. The table shows hundreds of thousands of distinct CDR3 sequences, with 32% occurring only once. The source material was blood. Receptors originate from a woman older than 75 in good health.

This clonotype was picked up many times. The genes are TRBV25-1 and TRBJ2-1; D might be TRBD1 (7 bases). In germline, CDR1 is MGHDK, CDR2 SYGVNS. The V end lost 0 bases, the J end lost 7 bases, and 28 bases lay between the germline ends. The CDR3 covers 20 residues. CDR3 region: CASSEYNGGTDSPQPNEQFF. CDR3 nucleotide sequence: TGTGCCAGCAGTGAATATAACGGCGGGACAGATTCCCCCCAGCCTAATGAGCAGTTCTTC.

In the case of this clonotype: An end of the junction differs from the germline gene, which may be a read error. The V gene is TRBV2, the J gene TRBJ2-7; 7 bases are shared with TRBD1. The CDR3 runs 12 residues. CDR1 and CDR2 (germline): SNHLY, FYNNEI. For the CDR3, the DNA is TGTGTCAGCAGTCTCGACAGGGACGAGCAGTACTTC. Protein: CVSSLDRDEQYF.

This clonotype showed up just a few times. V gene TRBV6-6 combines with J gene TRBJ1-3; TRBD1 might be the D (5 bases). Trimming took off 5 bases at V and 0 bases at J, with 14 bases between the two ends. Looked up from germline, CDR1 is MNHNY and CDR2 is SVGAGI (reference sequence). The CDR3 consists of 16 residues. CDR3 nucleotide sequence: TGTGCCAGCAGTCGAGGAGGGGCTTACTCTGGAAACACCATATATTTT. Its translation: CASSRGGAYSGNTIYF.

This clonotype was detected only a few times. V usage is TRBV25-1 and J usage is TRBJ1-2; 8 bases match TRBD1. V shed 1 base, J shed 2 bases, and the junction held 0 bases outside the gene matches. Germline loops: CDR1 MGHDK, CDR2 SYGVNS. This CDR3 spans 14 amino acids. The CDR3 DNA reads TGTGCCAGCAGTGAATGGGACAGGAACTATGGCTACACCTTC. It translates to CASSEWDRNYGYTF.

The DNA of the CDR3 is TGCGCCAGCAGCTTGGTGGCGTCGTCAAGGGACAGGAACACCGGGGAGCTGTTTTTT. It yields the protein CASSLVASSRDRNTGELFF. The gene calls are TRBV5-1 and TRBJ2-2; 7 bases map to TRBD1. Trimming removed 0 bases from V and 1 base from J; junction bases left unmatched: 12. Looked up from germline, CDR1 is SGHRS and CDR2 is YFSETQ. The CDR3 length is 19 residues.

This clonotype was counted between two and nine times. The chain carries TRBV28 and TRBJ2-4, with 15 bases matching TRBD2. Germline CDR1 and CDR2: MDHEN and SYDVKM. The CDR3 contains 16 residues. V gave up 5 bases and J gave up 7 bases; unmatched junction bases: 6. The CDR3 DNA follows: TGTGCCAGCAGTCCCGGGACTAGCGGGGGGTCGAACATTCAGTACTTC. Protein product: CASSPGTSGGSNIQYF.

This clonotype showed up just once. The rearrangement links TRBV13 to TRBJ2-7; D remains unclear. Deletions cut 4 bases from V and 4 bases from J, with 14 bases between. Germline CDR1 and CDR2: PRHDT and FYEKMQ (reference sequence). The CDR3 covers 14 residues. CDR3 bases: TGTGCCAGCAGCTACAGTGGGCTTCGATACGAGCAGTACTTC. The encoded protein is CASSYSGLRYEQYF.

In this sample, this clonotype turned up many times. The genes are TRBV5-5 and TRBJ1-4; D is uncertain. The CDR3 sequence is 14 residues long. Germline lookup yields CDR1 SGHKS and CDR2 YYEKEE (reference sequence). Deletions cut 0 bases from V and 1 base from J, with 4 bases between. DNA for the CDR3: TGTGCCAGCAGCTTGGCCGGAACTAATGAAAAACTGTTTTTT. Encoded protein: CASSLAGTNEKLFF.

About this clonotype itself: Germline and junction disagree at one end, which may indicate a read error. The chain links TRBV2 to TRBJ2-2, with 7 bases that match TRBD1. The CDR3 contains 16 residues. Germline CDR1 reads SNHLY; CDR2 reads FYNNEI. CDR3 in DNA: TGTGCCAGCAGTGAAGATGGGGACAGAGACACCGGGGAGCGGTTTTTT. It is translated as CASSEDGDRDTGERFF. The full variable domain, completed using reference TRBV2 and TRBJ2-2, is EPEVTQTPSHQVTQMGQEVILRCVPISNHLYFYWYRQILGQKVEFLVSFYNNEISEKSEIFDDQFSVERPDGSNFTLKIRSTKLEDSAMYFCASSEDGDRDTGERFFGEGSRLTVL.

The gene calls are TRBV6-5 and TRBJ1-5, with no clear D. Germline V lookup: CDR1 MNHEY, CDR2 SVGAGI. There are 13 residues in the CDR3. Trimming stripped 6 bases from V and 5 bases from J, with 11 bases between. CDR3 bases: TGTGCCAGCAGCCGGAGGAGGGATCAGCCCCAGCATTTT. This codes for CASSRRRDQPQHF.

A remark on this clonotype: A read error may explain this, as a much larger clone is one base away. The chain couples TRBV24-1 to TRBJ2-7, with a tentative D call TRBD1 (5 bases). Germline V gene data show CDR1 as KGHDR and CDR2 as SFDVKD. V was shortened by 0 bases and J by 12 bases, with 20 bases between the two germline ends. This CDR3 is built from 15 residues. The CDR3 loop reads CATSDLREGQETRYF. The CDR3 nucleotides read TGTGCCACCAGTGATTTGAGAGAAGGACAAGAGACCCGGTACTTC.

In this sample, this clonotype turned up many times. The chain uses TRBV24-1 and TRBJ2-1, with TRBD2 as a possible D gene (6 bases). The CDR3 is made up of 17 amino acids. Germline V gene data show CDR1 as KGHDR and CDR2 as SFDVKD. Trimming cost V 5 bases and J 0 bases, with 16 bases left between them. The chain's CDR3 is CATSAPPGGNSYNEQFF. The CDR3 coding sequence is TGTGCCACCAGTGCCCCGCCCGGGGGAAACTCCTACAATGAGCAGTTCTTC.

There are many counts of this clonotype. This chain connects TRBV20-1 to TRBJ1-1; the D gene is possibly TRBD1 (5 bases). V lost 1 base and J lost 4, with 22 bases in between. CDR3 length: 17 amino acids. In germline, CDR1 is DFQATT, CDR2 SNEGSKA (reference sequence). This CDR3 reads CSARVGAGRIMGTEAFF. CDR3 nucleotide sequence: TGCAGTGCTAGAGTTGGCGCAGGGCGGATAATGGGCACTGAAGCTTTCTTT.

This clonotype was observed a handful of times. This may stem from a read error, because a much larger clone lies one nucleotide away. V usage is TRBV5-1 and J usage is TRBJ2-6, with 8 positions matching TRBD1. Germline V gene data show CDR1 as SGHRS and CDR2 as YFSETQ. CDR3 length: 18 amino acids. Written as DNA, the CDR3 is TGCGCCAGCAGCTTGGTAGGGCAGGGGGCGTCTGGGGCCAACGCCCTGACTTTC. Protein product: CASSLVGQGASGANALTF. The complete variable domain, with remaining parts taken from reference TRBV5-1 and TRBJ2-6, reads KAGVTQTPRYLIKTRGQQVTLSCSPISGHRSVSWYQQTPGQGLQFLFEYFSETQRNKGNFPGRFSGRQFSNSRSEMNVSTLELGDSALYLCASSLVGQGASGANALTFGAGSRLTVL.

This clonotype showed up many times. The chain couples TRBV7-3 to TRBJ2-7; D possibly corresponds to TRBD2 (6 bases). Germline V lookup: CDR1 SGHTA, CDR2 FQGTGA. The CDR3 spans 15 residues. Trimming cost V 6 bases and J 5 bases, with 20 bases left between them. The DNA for the CDR3 is TGTGCCAGCAGTTCGGCGGGGCAGGGCGGCGACGAGCAGTACTTC. Amino acids: CASSSAGQGGDEQYF.

This clonotype occurred a few times. The chain has TRBV15 and TRBJ2-1, with D tentatively TRBD2 (5 bases). V lost 0 bases, J lost 5 bases, and 8 bases lay in between. Germline values: CDR1 LNHNV, CDR2 YYDKDF (reference sequence). The CDR3 contains 14 residues. The CDR3 DNA reads as TGTGCCACCAGCAGAGAAGGACTTCACAATGAGCAGTTCTTC. Encoded protein: CATSREGLHNEQFF.

The rearrangement links TRBV4-1 to TRBJ1-1, with D tentatively TRBD1 (6 bases). Per germline, CDR1 MGHRA and CDR2 YSYEKL. V was pared by 0 bases and J by 0 bases, with 14 bases between. This CDR3 contains 17 residues. CDR3 in DNA: TGCGCCAGCAGCCAAGATATACAGGGACTCGTGAACACTGAAGCTTTCTTT. This sequence encodes CASSQDIQGLVNTEAFF.

This rearrangement joins TRBV5-1 to TRBJ2-3, with D perhaps TRBD2 (5 bases). Trimming removed 2 bases at V and 0 bases at J, with 10 bases between. The CDR3 has 15 amino acids. Germline assignment: CDR1 SGHRS and CDR2 YFSETQ. The CDR3 region is CASSFQRYSTDTQYF. CDR3 nucleotide sequence: TGCGCCAGCAGCTTTCAGCGGTACAGCACAGATACGCAGTATTTT.